The rows below give T cell receptor beta chains drawn from one sample of a study of early T cells in non-severe SARS-CoV-2 infection. MiXCR was run by TCRdb on the 5' RACE reads, yielding one entry per CDR3 protein. The sample has roughly 60,000 distinct CDR3 sequences, approximately 7.7% seen once. Input material: whole blood. These receptors were collected from an adult who was a healthcare worker with PCR-confirmed SARS-CoV-2 infection or an uninfected control (not recorded which). Each CDR3 is given with its conserved first and last residue. The D gene is left open where the match is weak. A row's size may be missing; if present it is once, few, many or a size class.

>TRBV5-5|TRBJ2-5|.|.
CASSLLRDAGPTQYF
TGTGCCAGCAGCTTACTCCGGGACGCCGGTCCGACCCAGTACTTC
>TRBV21-1|TRBJ2-1|few|.
CASSTLYSRPQGNEQFF
TGTGCCAGCAGCACCCTATACTCCCGGCCCCAGGGTAATGAGCAGTTCTTC
>TRBV7-9|TRBJ2-5|many|TRBD1
CASSLRTGGEETQYF
TGTGCCAGCAGCCTACGGACAGGGGGCGAAGAGACCCAGTACTTC
>TRBV4-1|TRBJ2-5|few|.
CASSHGSGTYETQYF
TGCGCCAGCAGCCATGGCTCTGGGACTTACGAGACCCAGTACTTC
>TRBV3-1|TRBJ2-5|many|TRBD1
CASSRRDSSQETQYF
TGTGCCAGCAGCCGCCGGGACAGTAGTCAAGAGACCCAGTACTTC
>TRBV9|TRBJ2-7|many|.
CASSVVEGGAGSEQYF
TGTGCCAGCAGCGTAGTAGAAGGGGGCGCCGGGAGCGAGCAGTACTTC
>TRBV7-9|TRBJ2-3|many|TRBD2
CASSLDRRFASGETDTQYF
TGTGCCAGCAGCTTAGACAGGCGTTTTGCTAGCGGAGAGACAGATACGCAGTATTTT
>TRBV12-3/TRBV12-4|TRBJ1-1|many|.
CASSFQATEAFF
TGTGCCAGCAGTTTCCAGGCCACTGAAGCTTTCTTT
>TRBV20-1|TRBJ2-3|medium-sized|.
CSASQRVSGTDTQYF
TGCAGTGCTAGCCAGAGAGTGTCTGGCACAGATACGCAGTATTTT
>TRBV28|TRBJ1-2|few|.
CASSQGYYGYTF
TGTGCCAGCAGCCAGGGCTACTATGGCTACACCTTC
>TRBV9|TRBJ2-2|.|.
CASSVAIPGELFF
TGTGCCAGCAGCGTAGCCATACCCGGGGAGCTGTTTTTT
>TRBV7-8|TRBJ2-5|many|.
CASSLGGSQVDQYF
TGTGCCAGCAGCTTAGGCGGGTCGCAAGTGGACCAGTACTTC
>TRBV28|TRBJ2-6|many|.
CASFGSGANVLTF
TGTGCCAGCTTTGGCTCTGGGGCCAACGTCCTGACTTTC
>TRBV5-4|TRBJ1-1|few|.
CASSLEGGEKPEAFF
TGTGCCAGCAGCTTGGAGGGAGGGGAAAAGCCTGAAGCTTTCTTT
>TRBV18|TRBJ2-3|.|.
CASSPRGDSTDTQYF
TGTGCCAGCTCACCACGGGGCGACAGCACAGATACGCAGTATTTT
>TRBV5-1|TRBJ2-5|many|TRBD2
CASSPVGLAAPPLETQYF
TGCGCCAGCAGCCCCGTAGGACTAGCGGCCCCCCCGTTGGAGACCCAGTACTTC
>TRBV6-5|TRBJ2-7|few|.
CASEATGAHEQYF
TGTGCCAGCGAAGCGACTGGGGCCCACGAGCAGTACTTC
>TRBV28|TRBJ2-2|many|TRBD2
CASSPREGVNTGELFF
TGTGCCAGCAGTCCCCGGGAGGGGGTGAACACCGGGGAGCTGTTTTTT
>TRBV6-2/TRBV6-3|TRBJ2-2|.|.
CASLNSGLYTGELFF
TGTGCCAGCCTCAACAGCGGGCTGTACACCGGGGAGCTGTTTTTT
>TRBV7-3|TRBJ2-1|many|.
CASSSGGTSSSYNEQFF
TGTGCCAGCAGCTCGGGGGGCACCTCGAGCTCCTACAATGAGCAGTTCTTC
>TRBV5-4|TRBJ2-7|few|.
CASSLPVGDEQYF
TGTGCCAGCAGCTTGCCGGTGGGCGACGAGCAGTACTTC
>TRBV4-2|TRBJ2-1|many|.
CASSQDWQADNEQFF
TGTGCCAGCAGCCAAGATTGGCAGGCGGACAATGAGCAGTTCTTC
>TRBV28|TRBJ1-5|many|.
CASSSPREYSNQPQHF
TGTGCCAGCAGTTCCCCTCGGGAATATAGCAATCAGCCCCAGCATTTT
>TRBV20-1|TRBJ2-3|many|.
CSATSELTDTQYF
TGCAGTGCTACTAGCGAACTCACAGATACGCAGTATTTT
>TRBV7-2|TRBJ2-3|many|TRBD2
CASTTPSGVWLAGGSTDTQYF
TGTGCCAGCACCACTCCGTCCGGGGTTTGGCTAGCGGGAGGTAGCACAGATACGCAGTATTTT
>TRBV9|TRBJ2-1|many|TRBD2
CASSVTSGGSEQFF
TGTGCCAGCAGCGTGACTAGCGGGGGATCTGAGCAGTTCTTC
>TRBV19|TRBJ2-3|.|.
CASSNRRITDTQYF
TGTGCCAGTAGTAACCGACGAATTACAGATACGCAGTATTTT
>TRBV7-2|TRBJ2-4|.|.
CASSLSGSLAKNIQYF
TGTGCCAGCAGCTTATCAGGGTCCCTAGCCAAAAACATTCAGTACTTC
>TRBV3-1|TRBJ2-1|many|TRBD2
CASSQEGGSQARSYNEQFF
TGTGCCAGCAGCCAAGAGGGGGGGTCCCAGGCAAGGTCCTACAATGAGCAGTTCTTC